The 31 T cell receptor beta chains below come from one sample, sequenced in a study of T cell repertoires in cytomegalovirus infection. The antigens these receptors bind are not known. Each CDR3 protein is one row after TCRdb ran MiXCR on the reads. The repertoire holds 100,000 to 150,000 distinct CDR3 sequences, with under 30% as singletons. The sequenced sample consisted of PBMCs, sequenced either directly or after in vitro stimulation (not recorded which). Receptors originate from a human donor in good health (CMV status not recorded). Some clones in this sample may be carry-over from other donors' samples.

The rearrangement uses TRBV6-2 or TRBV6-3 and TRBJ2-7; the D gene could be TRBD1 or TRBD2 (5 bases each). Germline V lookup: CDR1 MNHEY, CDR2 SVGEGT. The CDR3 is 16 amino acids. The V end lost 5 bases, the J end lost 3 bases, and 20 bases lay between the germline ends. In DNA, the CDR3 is TGTGCCAGCAGTGCGATCTTAACCGGGACCGTCTACGAGCAGTACTTC. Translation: CASSAILTGTVYEQYF.

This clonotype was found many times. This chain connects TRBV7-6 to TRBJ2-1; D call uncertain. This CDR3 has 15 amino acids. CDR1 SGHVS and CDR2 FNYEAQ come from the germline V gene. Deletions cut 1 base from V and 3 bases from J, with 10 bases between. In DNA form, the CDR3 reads TGTGCCAGCAGCTTAGGTCGGAGTAACTACAATGAGCAGTTCTTC. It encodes CASSLGRSNYNEQFF.

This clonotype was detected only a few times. The DNA of the CDR3 is TGCAGTGCTAGGCCCCCGTTTGAGCAGTTCTTC. The encoded protein is CSARPPFEQFF. The chain combines TRBV20-1 with TRBJ2-1; D unresolved. The CDR3 has 11 residues. Trimming shortened V by 3 bases and J by 9 bases, and 9 bases separated the two germline ends. Germline V CDR1 and CDR2: DFQATT, SNEGSKA (reference sequence).

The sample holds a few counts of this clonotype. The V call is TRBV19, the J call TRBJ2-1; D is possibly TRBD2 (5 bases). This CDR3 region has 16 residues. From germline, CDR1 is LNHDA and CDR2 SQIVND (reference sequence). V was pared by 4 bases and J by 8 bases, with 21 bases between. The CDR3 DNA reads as TGTGCCAGTAGTACCGAGACTACTTCTCTAGACCATGAGCAGTTCTTC. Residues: CASSTETTSLDHEQFF.

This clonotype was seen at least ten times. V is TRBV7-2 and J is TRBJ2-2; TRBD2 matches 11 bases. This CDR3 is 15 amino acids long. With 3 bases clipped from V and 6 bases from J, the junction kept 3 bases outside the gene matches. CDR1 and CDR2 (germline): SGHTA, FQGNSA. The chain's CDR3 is CASSLTSGKAGELFF. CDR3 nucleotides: TGTGCCAGCAGCTTGACTAGCGGGAAGGCCGGGGAGCTGTTTTTT. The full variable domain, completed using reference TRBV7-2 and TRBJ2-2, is GAGVSQSPSNKVTEKGKDVELRCDPISGHTALYWYRQSLGQGLEFLIYFQGNSAPDKSGLPSDRFSAERTGGSVSTLTIQRTQQEDSAVYLCASSLTSGKAGELFFGEGSRLTVL.

Here the CDR3 reads CASGKRAGMTGELFF. Written as DNA, the CDR3 is TGTGCTAGTGGAAAACGAGCGGGGATGACCGGGGAGCTGTTTTTT. This rearrangement joins TRBV12-5 to TRBJ2-2, with 7 nucleotides matching TRBD2. CDR1 is LGHNT, CDR2 FRNRAP, per germline. This CDR3 region has 15 residues. V dropped 6 bases and J dropped 5; count of bases not matched to a gene: 9.

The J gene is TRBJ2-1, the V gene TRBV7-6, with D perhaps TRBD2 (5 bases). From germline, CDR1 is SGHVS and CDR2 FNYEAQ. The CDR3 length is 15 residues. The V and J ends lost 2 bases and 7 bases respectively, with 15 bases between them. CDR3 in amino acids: CASSLYPRGRNEQFF. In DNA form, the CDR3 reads TGTGCCAGCAGCTTATACCCCCGAGGGCGGAATGAGCAGTTCTTC.

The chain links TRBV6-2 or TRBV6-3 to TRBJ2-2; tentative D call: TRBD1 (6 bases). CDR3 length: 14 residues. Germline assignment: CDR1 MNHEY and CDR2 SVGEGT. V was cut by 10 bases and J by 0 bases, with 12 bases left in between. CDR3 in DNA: TGTGCCACCGACAGGAGCACGAACACCGGGGAGCTGTTTTTT. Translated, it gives CATDRSTNTGELFF.

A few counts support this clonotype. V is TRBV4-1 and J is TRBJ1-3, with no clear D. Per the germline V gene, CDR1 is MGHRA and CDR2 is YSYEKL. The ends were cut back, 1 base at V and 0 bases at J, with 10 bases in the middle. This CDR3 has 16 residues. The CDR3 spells CASSQAESSSGNTIYF. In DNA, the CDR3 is TGCGCCAGCAGCCAAGCAGAGTCCTCCTCTGGAAACACCATATATTTT.

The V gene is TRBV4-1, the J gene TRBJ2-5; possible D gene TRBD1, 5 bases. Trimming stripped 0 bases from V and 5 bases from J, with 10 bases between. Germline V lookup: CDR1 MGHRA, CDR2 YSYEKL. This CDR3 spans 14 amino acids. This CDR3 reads CASSQEGAGETQYF. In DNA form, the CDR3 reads TGCGCCAGCAGCCAAGAAGGGGCAGGGGAGACCCAGTACTTC.

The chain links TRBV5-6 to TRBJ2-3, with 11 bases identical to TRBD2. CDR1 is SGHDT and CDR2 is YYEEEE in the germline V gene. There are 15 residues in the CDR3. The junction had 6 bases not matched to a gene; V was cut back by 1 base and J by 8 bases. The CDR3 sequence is CASSLTSGSIGTQYF. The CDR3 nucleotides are TGTGCCAGCAGCTTGACTAGCGGGAGTATCGGTACGCAGTATTTT.

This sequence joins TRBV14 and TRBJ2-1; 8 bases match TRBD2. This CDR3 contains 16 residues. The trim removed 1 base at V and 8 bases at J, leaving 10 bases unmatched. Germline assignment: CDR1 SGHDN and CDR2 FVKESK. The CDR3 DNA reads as TGTGCCAGCAGCCAAGTTTCGACGGGAGGGTGGGATGAGCAGTTCTTC. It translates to CASSQVSTGGWDEQFF.

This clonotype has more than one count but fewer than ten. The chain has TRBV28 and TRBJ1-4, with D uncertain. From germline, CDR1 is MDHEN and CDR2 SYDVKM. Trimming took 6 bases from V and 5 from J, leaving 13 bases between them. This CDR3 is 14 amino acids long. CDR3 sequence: CASSSPSLNEKLFF. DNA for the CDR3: TGTGCCAGCAGCTCCCCGAGTTTGAATGAAAAACTGTTTTTT.

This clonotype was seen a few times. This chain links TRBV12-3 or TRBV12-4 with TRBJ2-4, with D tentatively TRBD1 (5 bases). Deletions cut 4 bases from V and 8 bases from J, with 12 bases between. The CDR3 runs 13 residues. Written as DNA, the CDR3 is TGTGCCAGCAGTTCCGTGGAAGGGGACATTCAGTACTTC. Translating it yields CASSSVEGDIQYF.

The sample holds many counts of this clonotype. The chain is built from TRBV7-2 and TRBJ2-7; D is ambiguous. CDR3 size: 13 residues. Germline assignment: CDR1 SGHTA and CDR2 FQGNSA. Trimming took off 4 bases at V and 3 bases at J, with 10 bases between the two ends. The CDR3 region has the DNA TGTGCCAGCAGCTCGAGCAACAGCTACGAGCAGTACTTC. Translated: CASSSSNSYEQYF. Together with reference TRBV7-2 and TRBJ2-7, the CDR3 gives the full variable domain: GAGVSQSPSNKVTEKGKDVELRCDPISGHTALYWYRQSLGQGLEFLIYFQGNSAPDKSGLPSDRFSAERTGGSVSTLTIQRTQQEDSAVYLCASSSSNSYEQYFGPGTRLTVT.

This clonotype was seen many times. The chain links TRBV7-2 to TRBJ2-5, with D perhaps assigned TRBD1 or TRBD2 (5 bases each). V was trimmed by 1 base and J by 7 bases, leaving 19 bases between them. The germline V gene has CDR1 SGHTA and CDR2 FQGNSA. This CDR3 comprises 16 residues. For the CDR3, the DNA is TGTGCCAGCAGCTTAGAGGGACCCGGTCTAGGGGCGACCCAGTACTTC. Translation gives CASSLEGPGLGATQYF.

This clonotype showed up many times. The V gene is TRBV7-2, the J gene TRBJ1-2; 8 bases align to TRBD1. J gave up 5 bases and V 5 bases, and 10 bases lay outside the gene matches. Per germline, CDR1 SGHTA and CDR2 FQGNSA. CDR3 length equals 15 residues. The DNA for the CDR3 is TGTGCCAGCAGCGTCCCCAGGGGGCGCGGGTATGGCTACACCTTC. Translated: CASSVPRGRGYGYTF.

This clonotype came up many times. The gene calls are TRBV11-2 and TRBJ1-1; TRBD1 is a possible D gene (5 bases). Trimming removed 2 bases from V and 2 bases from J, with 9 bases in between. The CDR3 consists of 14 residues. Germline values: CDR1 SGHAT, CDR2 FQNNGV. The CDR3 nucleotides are TGTGCCAGCAGCTTAACCGGGGGTAACACTGAAGCTTTCTTT. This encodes CASSLTGGNTEAFF.

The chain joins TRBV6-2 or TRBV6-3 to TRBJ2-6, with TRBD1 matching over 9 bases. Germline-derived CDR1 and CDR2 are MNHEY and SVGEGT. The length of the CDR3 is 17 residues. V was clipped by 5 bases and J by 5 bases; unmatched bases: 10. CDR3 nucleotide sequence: TGTGCCAGCAGTCCGGGACAGGGCCCTGTGCGGGCCAACGTCCTGACTTTC. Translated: CASSPGQGPVRANVLTF.

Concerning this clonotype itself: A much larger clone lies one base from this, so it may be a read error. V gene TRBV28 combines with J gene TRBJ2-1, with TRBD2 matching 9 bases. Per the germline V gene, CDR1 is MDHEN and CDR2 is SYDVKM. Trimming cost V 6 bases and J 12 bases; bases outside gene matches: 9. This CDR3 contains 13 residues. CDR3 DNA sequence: TGTGCCAGCAGCCGGGCTAGCGGGGATGTGCAGTTCTTC. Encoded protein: CASSRASGDVQFF.

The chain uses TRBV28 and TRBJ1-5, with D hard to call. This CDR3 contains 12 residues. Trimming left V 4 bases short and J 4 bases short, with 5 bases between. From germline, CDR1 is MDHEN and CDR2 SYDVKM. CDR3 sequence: CASSSVNQPQHF. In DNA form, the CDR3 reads TGTGCCAGCAGTTCCGTTAATCAGCCCCAGCATTTT.

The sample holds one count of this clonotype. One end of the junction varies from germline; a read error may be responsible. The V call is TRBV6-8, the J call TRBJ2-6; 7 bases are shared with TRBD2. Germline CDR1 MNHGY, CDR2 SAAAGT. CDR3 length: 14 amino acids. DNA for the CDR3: TGTGCCAGCCGGGGAGGGGCTGGGGCTAACGTCCTGACTTTC. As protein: CASRGGAGANVLTF.

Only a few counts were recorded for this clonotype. The CDR3 DNA sequence: TGTGCCAGCAGCGTACTAGCGGAAGAGACCCAGTACTTC. It codes for CASSVLAEETQYF. The V call is TRBV9, the J call TRBJ2-5; 7 bases map to TRBD2. J was trimmed by 3 bases and V by 1 base; bases with no gene match: 0. This CDR3 region has 13 residues. Per the germline V gene, CDR1 is SGDLS and CDR2 is YYNGEE.

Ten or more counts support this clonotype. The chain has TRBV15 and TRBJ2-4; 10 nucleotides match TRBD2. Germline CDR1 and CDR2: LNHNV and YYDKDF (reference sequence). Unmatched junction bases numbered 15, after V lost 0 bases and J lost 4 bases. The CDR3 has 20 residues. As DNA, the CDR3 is TGTGCCACCAGCAGAGATCACGGGACTAGCGAACCGGGGGGGAAAAACATTCAGTACTTC. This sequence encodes CATSRDHGTSEPGGKNIQYF. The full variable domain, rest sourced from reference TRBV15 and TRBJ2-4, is DAMVIQNPRYQVTQFGKPVTLSCSQTLNHNVMYWYQQKSSQAPKLLFHYYDKDFNNEADTPDNFQSRRPNTSFCFLDIRSPGLGDTAMYLCATSRDHGTSEPGGKNIQYFGAGTRLSVL.

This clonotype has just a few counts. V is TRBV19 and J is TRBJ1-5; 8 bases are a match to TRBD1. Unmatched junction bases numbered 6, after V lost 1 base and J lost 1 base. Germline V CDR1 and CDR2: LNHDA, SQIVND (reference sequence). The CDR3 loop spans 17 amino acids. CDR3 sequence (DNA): TGTGCCAGTAGTATAGGCCCGACAGGGGTCAGCAATCAGCCCCAGCATTTT. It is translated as CASSIGPTGVSNQPQHF.

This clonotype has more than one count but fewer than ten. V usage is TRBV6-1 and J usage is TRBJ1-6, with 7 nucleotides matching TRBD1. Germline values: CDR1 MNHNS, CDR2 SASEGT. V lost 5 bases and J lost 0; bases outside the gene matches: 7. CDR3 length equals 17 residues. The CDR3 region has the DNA TGTGCCAGCAGTACGGGACAGAGGAGCTCCTATAATTCACCCCTCCACTTT. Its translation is CASSTGQRSSYNSPLHF.

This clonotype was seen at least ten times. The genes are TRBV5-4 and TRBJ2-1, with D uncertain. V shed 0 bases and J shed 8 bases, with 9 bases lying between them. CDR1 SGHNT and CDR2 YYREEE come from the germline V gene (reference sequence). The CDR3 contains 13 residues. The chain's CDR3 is CASSLEAWDEQFF. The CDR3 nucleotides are TGTGCCAGCAGCTTGGAGGCCTGGGATGAGCAGTTCTTC.

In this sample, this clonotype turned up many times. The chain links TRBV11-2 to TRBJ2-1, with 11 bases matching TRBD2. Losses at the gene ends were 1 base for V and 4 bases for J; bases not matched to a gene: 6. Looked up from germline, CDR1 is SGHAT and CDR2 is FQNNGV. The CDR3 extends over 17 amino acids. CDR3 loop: CASSLAGLAVKYNEQFF. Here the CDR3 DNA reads TGTGCCAGCAGCTTAGCGGGACTAGCGGTGAAATACAATGAGCAGTTCTTC.

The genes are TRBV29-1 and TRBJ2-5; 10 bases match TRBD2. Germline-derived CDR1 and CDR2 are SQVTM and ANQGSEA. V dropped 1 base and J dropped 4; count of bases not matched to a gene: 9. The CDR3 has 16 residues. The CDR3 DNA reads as TGCAGCGTTGAAGGTATCCTAGCGGGAGCCCCAGAGACCCAGTACTTC. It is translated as CSVEGILAGAPETQYF.

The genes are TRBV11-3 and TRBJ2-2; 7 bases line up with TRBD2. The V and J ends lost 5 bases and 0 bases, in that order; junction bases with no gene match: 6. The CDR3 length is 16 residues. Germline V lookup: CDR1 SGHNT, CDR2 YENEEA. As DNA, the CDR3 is TGTGCCAGCAGCCCACGACTAGCAGCGAACACCGGGGAGCTGTTTTTT. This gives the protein CASSPRLAANTGELFF.

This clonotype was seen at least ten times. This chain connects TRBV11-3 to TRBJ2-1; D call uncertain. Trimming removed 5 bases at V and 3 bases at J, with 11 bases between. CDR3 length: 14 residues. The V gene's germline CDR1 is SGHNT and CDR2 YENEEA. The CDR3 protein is CASSQPSSYNEQFF. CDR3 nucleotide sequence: TGTGCCAGCAGCCAGCCGAGTAGCTACAATGAGCAGTTCTTC.